The rows below give T cell receptor beta chains drawn from one sample of a study of blood T cell repertoires in COVID-19. Assay: immunoSEQ multiplex PCR; the TCRdb copy retains only in-frame clones and omits some. The sample has over 75,000 clones, under 95% seen once. The sequencing sample was made of peripheral blood. These receptors were obtained from a human donor with active COVID-19. The donor label of this sample is uncertain. CDR3s include the opening cysteine and the closing phenylalanine or tryptophan. A D gene is named only where the DNA matches it firmly. A row's size may be missing; if present it is once, few, many or a size class.

TRBV5-1	NA	NA	TRBJ1-1	TGCGCCAGCAGCGGTATAGGGAGCGCAGCTTTCTTT	CASSGIGSAAFF
TRBV10-3	NA	NA	TRBJ2-6	TGTGCCATCAGTGACCGGGGAGACTCTCTCTCTGGGGCCAACGTCCTGACTTTC	CAISDRGDSLSGANVLTF
TRBV5-4	NA	TRBD2	TRBJ2-3	TGTGCCAGCAGCAGACTAGCGGGGGACGATACGCAGTATTTT	CASSRLAGDDTQYF
TRBV7-9	NA	TRBD2	TRBJ2-3	TGTGCCAGCAGCTCCCTCCTAACTAGCGGGGGCGTCAATACGCAGTATTTT	CASSSLLTSGGVNTQYF
TRBV6-5	NA	TRBD2	TRBJ2-2	TGTGCCAGCAGTTACGTCGGGGGGGCGGACACCGGGGAGCTGTTTTTT	CASSYVGGADTGELFF
TRBV7-2	NA	NA	TRBJ1-5	TGTGCCAGCAGCTTAGGGGTGACACAACAGCCCCAGCATTTT	CASSLGVTQQPQHF
TRBV9	NA	NA	TRBJ1-2	TGTGCCAGCAGCGGACTAGGGGAAACCAACTATGGCTACACCTTC	CASSGLGETNYGYTF
TRBV6-5	once	TRBD1	TRBJ1-1	TGTGCCAGCAGTTACTCTTTGACAGGGGACACTGAAGCTTTCTTT	CASSYSLTGDTEAFF
TRBV4-3	NA	NA	TRBJ2-2	TGCGCCAGCAGCCCCCAGGGGAATGTCGGGGAGCTGTTTTTT	CASSPQGNVGELFF
TRBV29-1	NA	NA	TRBJ1-1	TGCAGCGTTGTTGCCTCGGGGGTAAAAGGAGGGAACACTGAAGCTTTCTTT	CSVVASGVKGGNTEAFF
TRBV14	NA	NA	TRBJ1-4	TGTGCCAGCAGCCAAGGGGGGGCTAATGAAAAACTGTTTTTT	CASSQGGANEKLFF
TRBV19	NA	NA	TRBJ1-3	TGTGCCAGTAGTAACCGGGGACTTCCGGACACCATATATTTT	CASSNRGLPDTIYF
TRBV9	NA	TRBD2	TRBJ2-2	TGTGCCAGCAGCGTAAGGTCGGGGAGGGCTAACACCGGGGAGCTGTTTTTT	CASSVRSGRANTGELFF
TRBV12-3/TRBV12-4	once	NA	TRBJ1-2	TGTGCCAGCAGTTTGCGAGGAGGCTACACCTTC	CASSLRGGYTF
TRBV5-6	NA	TRBD1	TRBJ1-3	TGTGCCAGCGCTATCGGGACAGCCTCTGGAAACACCATATATTTT	CASAIGTASGNTIYF
TRBV12-3/TRBV12-4	once	NA	TRBJ1-5	TGTGCCAGCAGTAGGGGTAGCAATCAGCCCCAGCATTTT	CASSRGSNQPQHF
TRBV10-3	NA	TRBD2	TRBJ2-1	TGTGCCATCAGACCTAGCGGGGGGCACAATGAGCAGTTCTTC	CAIRPSGGHNEQFF
TRBV5-1	NA	NA	TRBJ2-7	TGCGCCAGCCGCCCGGAGAGCTCCTACGAGCAGTACTTC	CASRPESSYEQYF
TRBV18	NA	TRBD1	TRBJ1-3	TGTGCCAGCTCACCTCTTTCGACAGGGGTAAGCTCTGGAAACACCATATATTTT	CASSPLSTGVSSGNTIYF
TRBV9	NA	NA	TRBJ1-1	TGTGCCAGCAGCGTATCTACTGTACAGGTACCTTACACTGAAGCTTTCTTT	CASSVSTVQVPYTEAFF
TRBV5-4	NA	TRBD2	TRBJ2-7	TGTGCCAGCAGCCCGGGGACTAGTTTCGAGCAGTACTTC	CASSPGTSFEQYF
TRBV7-3	NA	TRBD2	TRBJ2-3	TGTGCCAGCAGCCCCGGGACTAGCGGGGGGGCGCGGGGAGATACGCAGTATTTT	CASSPGTSGGARGDTQYF
TRBV5-1	NA	NA	TRBJ2-1	TGCGCCAGCAACCCTACTAGCCACCCTGACAATGAGCAGTTCTTC	CASNPTSHPDNEQFF
TRBV2	NA	TRBD2	TRBJ2-7	TGTGCCAGCAGCCGGGGGGCCTACGAGCAGTACTTC	CASSRGAYEQYF
TRBV7-8	NA	TRBD1	TRBJ1-1	TGTGCCAGCAGCCCCGGGACAGGGGGCGAGGGCACTGAAGCTTTCTTT	CASSPGTGGEGTEAFF
TRBV4-3	NA	NA	TRBJ1-2	TGCGCCAGCAGCCAAGACCAGGTGGGTCACTATGGCTACACCTTC	CASSQDQVGHYGYTF